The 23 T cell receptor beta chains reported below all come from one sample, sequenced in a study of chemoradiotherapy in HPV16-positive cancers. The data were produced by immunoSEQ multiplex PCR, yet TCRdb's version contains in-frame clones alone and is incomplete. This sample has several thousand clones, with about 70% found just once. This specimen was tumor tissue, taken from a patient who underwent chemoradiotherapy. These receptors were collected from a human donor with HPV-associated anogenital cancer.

For the CDR3, the DNA is TGTGCCAGCAGTGCTCAGGGGGCAGGGCAGCCCCAGCATTTT. Protein product: CASSAQGAGQPQHF. The chain recombines TRBV28 with TRBJ1-5; 8 bases are a match to TRBD1. Germline V gene lookup returns CDR1 MDHEN and CDR2 SYDVKM. V lost 5 bases, J lost 7 bases, and 7 bases stayed unmatched. The CDR3 has 14 amino acids.

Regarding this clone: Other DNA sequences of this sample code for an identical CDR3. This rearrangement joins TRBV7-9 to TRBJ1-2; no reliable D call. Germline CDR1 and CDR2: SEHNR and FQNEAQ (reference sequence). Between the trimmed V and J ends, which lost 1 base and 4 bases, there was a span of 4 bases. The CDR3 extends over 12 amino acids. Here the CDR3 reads CASSLEGYGYTF. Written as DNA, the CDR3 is TGTGCCAGCAGCTTAGAGGGCTATGGCTACACCTTC.

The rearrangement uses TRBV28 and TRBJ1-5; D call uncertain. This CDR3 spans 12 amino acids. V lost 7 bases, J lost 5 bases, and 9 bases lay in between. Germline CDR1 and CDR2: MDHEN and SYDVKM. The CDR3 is CASMATDQPQHF. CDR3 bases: TGTGCCAGCATGGCTACCGATCAGCCCCAGCATTTT.

This chain's CDR3 is CASREQGGTDTQYF. The CDR3 DNA sequence: TGTGCCAGCAGGGAACAGGGGGGCACAGATACGCAGTATTTT. The chain joins TRBV2 to TRBJ2-3; 8 nucleotides line up with TRBD1. This CDR3 is built from 14 residues. With V trimmed by 6 bases and J by 1 base, 3 bases remained unmatched. The germline V gene has CDR1 SNHLY and CDR2 FYNNEI.

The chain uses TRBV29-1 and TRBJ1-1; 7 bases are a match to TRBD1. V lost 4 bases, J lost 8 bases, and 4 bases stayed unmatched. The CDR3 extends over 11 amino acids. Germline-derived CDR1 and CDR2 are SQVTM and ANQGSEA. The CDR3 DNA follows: TGCAGCGTTGCTACAGGGGAGGAAGCTTTCTTT. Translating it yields CSVATGEEAFF.

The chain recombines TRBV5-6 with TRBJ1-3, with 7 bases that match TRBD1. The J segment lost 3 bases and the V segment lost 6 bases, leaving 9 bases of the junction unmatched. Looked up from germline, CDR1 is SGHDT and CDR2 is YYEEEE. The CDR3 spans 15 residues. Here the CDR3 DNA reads TGTGCCAGCATCCGGACAGGCAATTATGGAAACACCATATATTTT. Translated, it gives CASIRTGNYGNTIYF.

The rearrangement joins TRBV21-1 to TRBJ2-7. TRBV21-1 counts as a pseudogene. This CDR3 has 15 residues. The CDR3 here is CASSKGKGKDYEQYF. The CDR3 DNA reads TGTGCCAGCAGCAAAGGGAAGGGAAAGGACTACGAGCAGTACTTC.

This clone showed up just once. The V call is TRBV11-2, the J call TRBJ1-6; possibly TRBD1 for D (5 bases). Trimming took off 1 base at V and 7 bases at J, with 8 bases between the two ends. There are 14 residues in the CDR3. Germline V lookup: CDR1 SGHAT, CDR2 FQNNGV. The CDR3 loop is CASSLGGSNSPLHF. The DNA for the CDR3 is TGTGCCAGCAGCTTAGGGGGCTCGAATTCACCCCTCCACTTT.

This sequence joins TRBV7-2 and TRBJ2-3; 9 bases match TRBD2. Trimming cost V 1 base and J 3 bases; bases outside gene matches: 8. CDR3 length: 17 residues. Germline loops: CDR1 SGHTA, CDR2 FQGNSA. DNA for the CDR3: TGTGCCAGCAGCTTAGGGGGTGGCGGGAGGGCAACAGATACGCAGTATTTT. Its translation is CASSLGGGGRATDTQYF.

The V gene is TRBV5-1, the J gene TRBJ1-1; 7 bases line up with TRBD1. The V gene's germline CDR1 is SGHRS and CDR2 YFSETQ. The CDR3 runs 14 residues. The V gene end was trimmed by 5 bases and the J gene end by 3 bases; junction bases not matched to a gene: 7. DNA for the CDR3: TGCGCCAGCAGGCCGACAGGGTGGGACACTGAAGCTTTCTTT. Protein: CASRPTGWDTEAFF.

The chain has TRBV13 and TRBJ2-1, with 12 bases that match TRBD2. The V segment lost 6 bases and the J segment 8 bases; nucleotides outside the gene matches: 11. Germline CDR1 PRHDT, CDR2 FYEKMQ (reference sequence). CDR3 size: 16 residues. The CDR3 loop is CASRRLLAGGDDEQFF. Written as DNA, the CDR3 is TGTGCCAGCAGGCGTCTTCTAGCGGGAGGGGATGATGAGCAGTTCTTC.

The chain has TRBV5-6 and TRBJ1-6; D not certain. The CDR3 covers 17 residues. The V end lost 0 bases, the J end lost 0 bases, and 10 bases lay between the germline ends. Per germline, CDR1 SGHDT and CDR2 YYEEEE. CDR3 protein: CASSLAVGSSYNSPLHF. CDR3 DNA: TGTGCCAGCAGCTTGGCGGTAGGGAGCTCCTATAATTCACCCCTCCACTTT.

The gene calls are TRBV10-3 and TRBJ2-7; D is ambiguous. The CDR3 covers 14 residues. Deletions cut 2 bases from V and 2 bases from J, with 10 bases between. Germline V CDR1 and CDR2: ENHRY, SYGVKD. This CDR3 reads CAISENRDTYEQYF. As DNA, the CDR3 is TGTGCCATCAGTGAGAATCGCGATACCTACGAGCAGTACTTC.

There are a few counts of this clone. The CDR3 spells CASSPDASNEQFF. The DNA for the CDR3 is TGTGCCAGCAGCCCGGACGCCAGCAATGAGCAGTTCTTC. The rearrangement links TRBV4-2 to TRBJ2-1; D unresolved. Trimming removed 4 bases from V and 6 bases from J, with 10 bases in between. The CDR3 has 13 amino acids. The germline V gene has CDR1 LGHNA and CDR2 YNFKEQ.

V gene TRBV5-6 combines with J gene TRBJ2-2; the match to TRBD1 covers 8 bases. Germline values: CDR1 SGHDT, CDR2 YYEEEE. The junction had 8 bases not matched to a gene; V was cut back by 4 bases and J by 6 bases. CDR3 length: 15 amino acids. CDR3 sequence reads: CASSPHRGMPGELFF. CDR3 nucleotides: TGTGCCAGCAGCCCCCACAGGGGGATGCCCGGGGAGCTGTTTTTT.

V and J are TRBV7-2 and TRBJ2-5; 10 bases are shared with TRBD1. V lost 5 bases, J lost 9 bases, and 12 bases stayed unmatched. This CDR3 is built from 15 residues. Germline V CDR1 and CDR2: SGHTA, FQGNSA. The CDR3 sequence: CASSPGTGEPGAQYF. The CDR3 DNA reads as TGTGCCAGCAGCCCCGGGACAGGGGAACCAGGGGCCCAGTACTTC. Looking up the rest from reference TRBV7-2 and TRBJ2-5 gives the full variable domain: GAGVSQSPSNKVTEKGKDVELRCDPISGHTALYWYRQSLGQGLEFLIYFQGNSAPDKSGLPSDRFSAERTGGSVSTLTIQRTQQEDSAVYLCASSPGTGEPGAQYFGPGTRLLVL.

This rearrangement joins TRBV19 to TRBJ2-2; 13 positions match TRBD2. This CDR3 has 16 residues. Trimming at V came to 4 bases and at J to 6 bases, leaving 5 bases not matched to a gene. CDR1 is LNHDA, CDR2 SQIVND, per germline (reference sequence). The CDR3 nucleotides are TGTGCCAGTAGTACCGTACTAGCGGGGGGGCCCGGGGAGCTGTTTTTT. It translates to CASSTVLAGGPGELFF. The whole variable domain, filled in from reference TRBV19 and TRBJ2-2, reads DGGITQSPKYLFRKEGQNVTLSCEQNLNHDAMYWYRQDPGQGLRLIYYSQIVNDFQKGDIAEGYSVSREKKESFPLTVTSAQKNPTAFYLCASSTVLAGGPGELFFGEGSRLTVL.

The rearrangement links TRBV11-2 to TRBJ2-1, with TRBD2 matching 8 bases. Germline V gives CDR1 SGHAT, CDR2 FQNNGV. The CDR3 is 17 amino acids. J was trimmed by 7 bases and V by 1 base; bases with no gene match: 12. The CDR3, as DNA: TGTGCCAGCAGCTTAGGTGGGCCAGCGGGAGTCGGGAATGAGCAGTTCTTC. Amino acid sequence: CASSLGGPAGVGNEQFF.

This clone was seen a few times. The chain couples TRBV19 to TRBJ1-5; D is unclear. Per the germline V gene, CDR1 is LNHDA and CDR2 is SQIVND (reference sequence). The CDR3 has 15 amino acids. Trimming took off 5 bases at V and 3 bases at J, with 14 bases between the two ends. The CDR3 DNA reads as TGTGCCAGTAGTGTCCAAGGGAAAGACAATCAGCCCCAGCATTTT. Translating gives CASSVQGKDNQPQHF.

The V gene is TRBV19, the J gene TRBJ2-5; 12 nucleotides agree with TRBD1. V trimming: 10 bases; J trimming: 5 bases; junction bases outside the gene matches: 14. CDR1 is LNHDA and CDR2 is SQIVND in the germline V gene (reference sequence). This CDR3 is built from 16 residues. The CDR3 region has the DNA TGTGCCACCTCCCCATCCGGGACAGGGGGCGCTGAGACCCAGTACTTC. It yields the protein CATSPSGTGGAETQYF.

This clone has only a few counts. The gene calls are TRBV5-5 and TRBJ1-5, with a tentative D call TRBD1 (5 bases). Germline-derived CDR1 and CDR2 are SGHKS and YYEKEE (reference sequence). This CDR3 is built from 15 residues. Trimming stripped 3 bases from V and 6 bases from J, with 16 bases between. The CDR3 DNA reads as TGTGCCAGCAGCTGGGTGGAGGGACGGGGTCAGCCCCAGCATTTT. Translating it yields CASSWVEGRGQPQHF.

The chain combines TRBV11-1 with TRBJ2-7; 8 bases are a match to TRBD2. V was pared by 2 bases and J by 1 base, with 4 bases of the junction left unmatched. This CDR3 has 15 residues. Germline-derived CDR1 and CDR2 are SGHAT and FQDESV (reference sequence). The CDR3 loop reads CASSLTGGVSYEQYF. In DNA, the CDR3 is TGTGCCAGCAGCTTAACGGGAGGGGTTTCCTACGAGCAGTACTTC.

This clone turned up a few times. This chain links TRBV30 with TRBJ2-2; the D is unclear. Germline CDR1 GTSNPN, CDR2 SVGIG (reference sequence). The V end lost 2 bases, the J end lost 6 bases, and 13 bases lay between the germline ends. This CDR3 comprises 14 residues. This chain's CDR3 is CAWSLGPRAGELFF. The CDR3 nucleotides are TGTGCCTGGAGTCTAGGGCCTAGGGCCGGGGAGCTGTTTTTT. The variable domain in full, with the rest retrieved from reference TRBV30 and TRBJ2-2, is SQTIHQWPATLVQPVGSPLSLECTVEGTSNPNLYWYRQAAGRGLQLLFYSVGIGQISSEVPQNLSASRPQDRQFILSSKKLLLSDSGFYLCAWSLGPRAGELFFGEGSRLTVL.